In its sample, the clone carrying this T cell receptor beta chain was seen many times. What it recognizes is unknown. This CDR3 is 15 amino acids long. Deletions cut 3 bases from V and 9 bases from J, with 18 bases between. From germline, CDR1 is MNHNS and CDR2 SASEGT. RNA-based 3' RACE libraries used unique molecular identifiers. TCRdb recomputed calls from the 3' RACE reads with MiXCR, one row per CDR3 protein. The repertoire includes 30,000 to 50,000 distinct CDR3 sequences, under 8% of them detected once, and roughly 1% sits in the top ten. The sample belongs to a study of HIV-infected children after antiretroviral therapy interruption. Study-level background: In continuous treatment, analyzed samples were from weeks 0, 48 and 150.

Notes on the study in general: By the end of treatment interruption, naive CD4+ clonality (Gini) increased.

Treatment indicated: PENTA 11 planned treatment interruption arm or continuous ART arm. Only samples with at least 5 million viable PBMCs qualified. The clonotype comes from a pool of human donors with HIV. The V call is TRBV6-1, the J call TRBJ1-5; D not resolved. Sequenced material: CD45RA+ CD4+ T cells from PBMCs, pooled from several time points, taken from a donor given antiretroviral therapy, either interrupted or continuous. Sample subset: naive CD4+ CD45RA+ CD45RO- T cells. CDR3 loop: CASSDSWKGMAPQHF. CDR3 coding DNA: TGTGCCAGCAGTGACTCCTGGAAGGGAATGGCGCCCCAGCATTTT.